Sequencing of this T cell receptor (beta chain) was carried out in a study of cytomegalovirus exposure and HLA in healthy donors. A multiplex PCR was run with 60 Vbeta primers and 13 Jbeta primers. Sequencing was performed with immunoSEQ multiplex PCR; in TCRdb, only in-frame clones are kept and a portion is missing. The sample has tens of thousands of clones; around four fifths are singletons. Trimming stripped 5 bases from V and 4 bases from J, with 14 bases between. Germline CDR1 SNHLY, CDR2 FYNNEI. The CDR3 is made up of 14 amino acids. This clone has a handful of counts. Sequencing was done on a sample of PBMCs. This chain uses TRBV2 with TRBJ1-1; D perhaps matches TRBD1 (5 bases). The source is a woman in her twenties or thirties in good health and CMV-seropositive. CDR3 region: CASSLHQGFTEAFF. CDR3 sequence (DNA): TGTGCCAGCAGTCTGCACCAGGGTTTCACTGAAGCTTTCTTT.